This T cell receptor beta chain was sequenced for a study of healthy donors' naive CD4 and CD8 T cells. Regarding the study as a whole: Reportedly, most V and J gene segments showed naive CD4+ versus CD8+ bias. CDR3 charge plus V and J genes appeared to account for about 13% of CD4/CD8 variance.

CD4+CD8-CD45RO-CD45RA+ cells were naive CD4+; CD8+CD4-CD45RA+CD27bright cells were naive CD8+. On this clonotype itself: The antigen is not known.

Each TCR library used 500 ng of total RNA and a linear amplification protocol. TCRdb re-called the reads with MiXCR, one entry per CDR3 protein. This table has roughly 200,000 distinct CDR3 sequences, 65% to 80% appearing once. Between the trimmed V and J ends, which lost 9 bases and 3 bases, there was a span of 12 bases. The CDR3 is made up of 12 amino acids. In germline, CDR1 is SGHAT, CDR2 FQDESV (reference sequence). The sample consisted of naive CD4+ and CD8+ T cells sorted from blood, pooled from several donors. The chain employs TRBV11-1 and TRBJ2-7, with D hard to call. This TCR derives from a pool of human donors in good health; the sample pools cells from several healthy donors. The CDR3 DNA reads as TGTGCCAGTAGTGCCGAGGTCTACGAGCAGTACTTC. Translating it yields CASSAEVYEQYF.